This T cell receptor beta chain was sequenced during a study of beta chain features in type 1 diabetes. General study points: A closer apparent resemblance between naive, central memory and Treg TCRB repertoires was seen in patients than in healthy donors. A definitive answer on HLA type influencing TCRB rearrangement was not reached here.

Points on this clone: Its target is unknown.

Approximately 0.11 L of blood, on average, came from one heparinised draw per donor. Via the markers CD45RO/CCR7/CD25/CD127/CD95/CD27, stem cell-like memory, regulatory, central memory and naive CD4+ cells were sorted. The CDR3 is 18 residues long. Every isolated RNA sample was fully reverse transcribed, so sequencing captured expressed TCRB transcripts. This table comes from immunoSEQ multiplex PCR, and its TCRdb copy is limited to in-frame clones, with some not included. The sample includes about 410,000 clones, about 14% of them seen just once. The sequence came from a man aged 25-40 years in good health. This chain links TRBV1 with TRBJ2-2; the table assigns TRBD2, which was not confirmed against the DNA. TRBV1 is shown as a pseudogene. Sample: naive CD4+ T cells from blood. CDR3 nucleotide sequence: TGCACCAGCAGCCAAGGCGGACTAGCGGGAGATAGGACCGGGGAGCTGTTTTTT. Its protein is CTSSQGGLAGDRTGELFF.